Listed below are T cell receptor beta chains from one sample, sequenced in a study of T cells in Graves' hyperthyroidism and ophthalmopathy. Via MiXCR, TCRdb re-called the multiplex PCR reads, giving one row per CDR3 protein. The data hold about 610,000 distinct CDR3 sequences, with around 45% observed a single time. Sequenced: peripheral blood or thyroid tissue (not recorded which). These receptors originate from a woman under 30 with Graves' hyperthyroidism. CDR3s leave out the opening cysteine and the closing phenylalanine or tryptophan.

CDR3aa: SAVLGHVGF
v_gene: TRBV20-1
j_gene: TRBJ1-5

CDR3aa: SAEPGMGVRYEQY
v_gene: TRBV29-1
j_gene: TRBJ2-7

CDR3aa: AITGEIETGRLGAF
v_gene: TRBV10-3
j_gene: TRBJ1-1

CDR3aa: SVEGMGDLSSYNEQY
v_gene: TRBV29-1
j_gene: TRBJ2-7

CDR3aa: ASSPGRAAGTDTQY
v_gene: TRBV9
j_gene: TRBJ2-3

CDR3aa: ARRVNRDRGANTEAF
v_gene: TRBV10-3
j_gene: TRBJ1-1

CDR3aa: ASSSGQMGLVYGYT
v_gene: TRBV27
j_gene: TRBJ1-2

CDR3aa: ASRRPGQGTGELF
v_gene: TRBV4-1
j_gene: TRBJ2-2

CDR3aa: ASSRTGFGEKLF
v_gene: TRBV4-2
j_gene: TRBJ1-4

CDR3aa: ASSFKGPTDEQY
v_gene: TRBV6-2/TRBV6-3
j_gene: TRBJ2-7

CDR3aa: ASSLGWNNEQF
v_gene: TRBV7-2
j_gene: TRBJ2-1

CDR3aa: ASSPRGLAGAYEQY
v_gene: TRBV9
j_gene: TRBJ2-7

CDR3aa: SAVDRGNSPLH
v_gene: TRBV20-1
j_gene: TRBJ1-6

CDR3aa: SVDFERETQY
v_gene: TRBV29-1
j_gene: TRBJ2-5

CDR3aa: ASSKGTENYGYT
v_gene: TRBV7-6
j_gene: TRBJ1-2

CDR3aa: ASSRTSGSSGELF
v_gene: TRBV2
j_gene: TRBJ2-2

CDR3aa: ASSLNSRHEQY
v_gene: TRBV7-2
j_gene: TRBJ2-7

CDR3aa: ASTRFGEAGNTIY
v_gene: TRBV7-2
j_gene: TRBJ1-3

CDR3aa: SVRGTGVADTQY
v_gene: TRBV29-1
j_gene: TRBJ2-3

CDR3aa: ATSDETSGRIQY
v_gene: TRBV24-1
j_gene: TRBJ2-5

CDR3aa: ATYDSSFNTGELF
v_gene: TRBV10-3
j_gene: TRBJ2-2

CDR3aa: ASSEGQLEGYT
v_gene: TRBV2
j_gene: TRBJ1-2

CDR3aa: ASSFDNGGGETQY
v_gene: TRBV7-3
j_gene: TRBJ2-5

CDR3aa: ASSLGPGEENTIY
v_gene: TRBV5-5
j_gene: TRBJ1-3

CDR3aa: ASSQAGDRAGYT
v_gene: TRBV4-2
j_gene: TRBJ1-2

CDR3aa: ATGQPYSPLH
v_gene: TRBV24-1
j_gene: TRBJ1-6

CDR3aa: ASSYSSRNYQPQH
v_gene: TRBV6-1
j_gene: TRBJ1-5

CDR3aa: SVGGLAGTYEQY
v_gene: TRBV29-1
j_gene: TRBJ2-7

CDR3aa: SARDGGPGGNQPQH
v_gene: TRBV20-1
j_gene: TRBJ1-5

CDR3aa: AISEGTSFSTYEQY
v_gene: TRBV10-3
j_gene: TRBJ2-7

CDR3aa: ATSDRQAGNVLT
v_gene: TRBV2
j_gene: TRBJ2-6

CDR3aa: ASRGRLAYGYT
v_gene: TRBV2
j_gene: TRBJ1-2

CDR3aa: ATRQTGVNQPQH
v_gene: TRBV15
j_gene: TRBJ1-5

CDR3aa: ASSLISGETQY
v_gene: TRBV13
j_gene: TRBJ2-5

CDR3aa: ASSLEGKTYEQY
v_gene: TRBV13
j_gene: TRBJ2-7

CDR3aa: SARGLGTEQETQY
v_gene: TRBV20-1
j_gene: TRBJ2-5

CDR3aa: ASFGDREDQPQH
v_gene: TRBV7-9
j_gene: TRBJ1-5

CDR3aa: SVGQLGNEKLF
v_gene: TRBV29-1
j_gene: TRBJ1-4

CDR3aa: ASSTSDGANTGELF
v_gene: TRBV19
j_gene: TRBJ2-2

CDR3aa: SAPDKNTEAF
v_gene: TRBV20-1
j_gene: TRBJ1-1

CDR3aa: ASSARGLPYNSPLH
v_gene: TRBV5-6
j_gene: TRBJ1-6

CDR3aa: ASSFTGFVRDTIY
v_gene: TRBV7-2
j_gene: TRBJ1-3

CDR3aa: ASSEWPTYEQY
v_gene: TRBV2
j_gene: TRBJ2-7

CDR3aa: ASSPRTAGNEKLF
v_gene: TRBV19
j_gene: TRBJ1-4

CDR3aa: ATQGQQAF
v_gene: TRBV7-9
j_gene: TRBJ1-1

CDR3aa: ASSLDRVSPYTIY
v_gene: TRBV7-9
j_gene: TRBJ1-3

CDR3aa: ASRRSGAPDTGELF
v_gene: TRBV25-1
j_gene: TRBJ2-2